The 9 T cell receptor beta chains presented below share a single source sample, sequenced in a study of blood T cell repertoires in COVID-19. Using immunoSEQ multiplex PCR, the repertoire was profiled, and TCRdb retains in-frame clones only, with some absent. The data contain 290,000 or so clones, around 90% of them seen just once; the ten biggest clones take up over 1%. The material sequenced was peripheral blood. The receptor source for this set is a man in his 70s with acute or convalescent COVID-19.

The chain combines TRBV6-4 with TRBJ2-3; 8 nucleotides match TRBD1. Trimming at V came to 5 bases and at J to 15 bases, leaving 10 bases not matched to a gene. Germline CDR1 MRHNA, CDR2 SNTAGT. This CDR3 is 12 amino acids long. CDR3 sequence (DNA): TGTGCCAGCAGTCCCGGACAGGGACCACTCTATTTT. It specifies CASSPGQGPLYF.

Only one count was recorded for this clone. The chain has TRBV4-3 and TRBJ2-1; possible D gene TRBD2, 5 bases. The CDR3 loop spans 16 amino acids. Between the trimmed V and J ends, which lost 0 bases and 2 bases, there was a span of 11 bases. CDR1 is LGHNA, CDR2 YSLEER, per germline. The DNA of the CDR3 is TGCGCCAGCAGCCAAGATGTGGTAGCGACCTACAATGAGCAGTTCTTC. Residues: CASSQDVVATYNEQFF.

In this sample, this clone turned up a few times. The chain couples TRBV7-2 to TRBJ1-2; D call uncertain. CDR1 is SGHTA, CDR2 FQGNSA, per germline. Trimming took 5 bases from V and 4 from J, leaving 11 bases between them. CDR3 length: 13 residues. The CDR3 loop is CASSVTGIYGYTF. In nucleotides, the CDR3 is TGTGCCAGCAGCGTCACCGGGATCTATGGCTACACCTTC.

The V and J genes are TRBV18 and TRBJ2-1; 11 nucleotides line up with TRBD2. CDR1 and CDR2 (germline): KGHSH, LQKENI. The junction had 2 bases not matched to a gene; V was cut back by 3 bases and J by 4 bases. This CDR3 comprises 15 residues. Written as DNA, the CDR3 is TGTGCCAGCTCACCCCGGACTAGCGGGTACAATGAGCAGTTCTTC. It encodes CASSPRTSGYNEQFF.

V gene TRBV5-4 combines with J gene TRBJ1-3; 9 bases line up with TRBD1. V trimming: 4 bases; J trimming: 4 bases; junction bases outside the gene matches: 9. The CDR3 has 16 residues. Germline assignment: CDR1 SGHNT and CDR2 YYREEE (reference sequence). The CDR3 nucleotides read TGTGCCAGCAGCACCCTCGGACAGGGGAGAGGAAACACCATATATTTT. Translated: CASSTLGQGRGNTIYF.

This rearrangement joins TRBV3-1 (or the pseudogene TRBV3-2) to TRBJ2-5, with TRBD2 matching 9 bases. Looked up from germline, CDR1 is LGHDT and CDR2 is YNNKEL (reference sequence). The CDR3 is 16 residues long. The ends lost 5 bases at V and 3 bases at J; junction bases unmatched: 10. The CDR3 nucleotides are TGTGCCAGCAGCACCCGGGGTAGCGGGAGAAAAGAGACCCAGTACTTC. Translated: CASSTRGSGRKETQYF.

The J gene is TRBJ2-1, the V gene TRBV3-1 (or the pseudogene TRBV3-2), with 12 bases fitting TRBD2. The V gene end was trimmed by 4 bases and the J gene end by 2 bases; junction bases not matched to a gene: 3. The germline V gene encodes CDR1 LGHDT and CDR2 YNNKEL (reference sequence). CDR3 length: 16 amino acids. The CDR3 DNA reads TGTGCCAGCAGCCGAGGACTAGCGGGAACCTACAATGAGCAGTTCTTC. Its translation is CASSRGLAGTYNEQFF.

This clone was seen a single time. The CDR3 loop reads CASSPFTGAGETQYF. CDR3 DNA: TGTGCCAGCAGCCCTTTTACAGGGGCGGGGGAGACCCAGTACTTC. This sequence joins TRBV9 and TRBJ2-5, with a possible D match to TRBD1 (7 bases). The length of the CDR3 is 15 residues. V dropped 4 bases and J dropped 5 bases, with 18 bases sitting between them. Germline V gene data show CDR1 as SGDLS and CDR2 as YYNGEE. The variable domain in full, completed from reference TRBV9 and TRBJ2-5, reads DSGVTQTPKHLITATGQRVTLRCSPRSGDLSVYWYQQSLDQGLQFLIQYYNGEERAKGNILERFSAQQFPDLHSELNLSSLELGDSALYFCASSPFTGAGETQYFGPGTRLLVL.

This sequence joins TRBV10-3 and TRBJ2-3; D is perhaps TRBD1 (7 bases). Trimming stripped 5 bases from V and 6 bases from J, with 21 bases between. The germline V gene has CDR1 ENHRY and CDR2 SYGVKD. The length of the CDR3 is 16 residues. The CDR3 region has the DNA TGTGCCATCAGTCCAGGCTGGGACTCCAGGGGGGATACGCAGTATTTT. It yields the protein CAISPGWDSRGDTQYF.